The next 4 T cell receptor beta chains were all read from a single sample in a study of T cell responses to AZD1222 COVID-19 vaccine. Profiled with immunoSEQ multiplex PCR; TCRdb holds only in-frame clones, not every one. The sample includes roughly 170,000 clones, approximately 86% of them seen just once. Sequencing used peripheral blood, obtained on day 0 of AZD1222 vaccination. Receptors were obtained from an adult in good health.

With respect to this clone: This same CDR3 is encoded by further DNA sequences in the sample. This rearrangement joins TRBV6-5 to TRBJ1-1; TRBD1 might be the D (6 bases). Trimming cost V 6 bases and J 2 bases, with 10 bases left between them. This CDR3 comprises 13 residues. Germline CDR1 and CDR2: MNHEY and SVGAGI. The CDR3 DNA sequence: TGTGCCAGCAGCAGGGGCCAAAACACTGAAGCTTTCTTT. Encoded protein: CASSRGQNTEAFF.

This CDR3 reads CASSLVQGSGNTIYF. Written as DNA, the CDR3 is TGTGCCAGCAGCTTAGTACAGGGTTCTGGAAACACCATATATTTT. The chain is built from TRBV7-9 and TRBJ1-3, with D possibly being TRBD1 (6 bases). Trimming cost V 1 base and J 1 base, with 8 bases left between them. The CDR3 length is 15 residues. Germline CDR1 is SEHNR and CDR2 is FQNEAQ (reference sequence).

The CDR3 nucleotides read TGTGCCAGCAGCCATGAGATCGGGGAGCTCTATGGCTACACCTTC. It specifies CASSHEIGELYGYTF. The chain recombines TRBV3-1 (or the pseudogene TRBV3-2) with TRBJ1-2; D is unresolved. Germline V gene lookup returns CDR1 LGHDT and CDR2 YNNKEL (reference sequence). Trimming took 3 bases from V and 4 from J, leaving 15 bases between them. The CDR3 is 15 residues long.

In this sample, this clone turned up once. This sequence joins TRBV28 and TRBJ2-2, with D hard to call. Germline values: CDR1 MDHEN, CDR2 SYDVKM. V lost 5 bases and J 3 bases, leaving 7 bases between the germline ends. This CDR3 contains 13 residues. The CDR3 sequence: CASSPPHTGELFF. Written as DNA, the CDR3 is TGTGCCAGCAGTCCCCCACACACCGGGGAGCTGTTTTTT.